The 12 T cell receptor beta chains below come from one sample, sequenced in a study of OX40 agonist ivuxolimab in advanced cancers. Clones were read by immunoSEQ multiplex PCR, and TCRdb kept only the in-frame ones, dropping some. Of tens of thousands of clones listed, 86% are singletons. Sequencing used CD4+ or CD8+ T cells sorted from blood, obtained in a trial of the OX40 agonist ivuxolimab. These TCRs come from an adult with an advanced solid tumor such as melanoma, head and neck, liver or kidney cancer.

This chain connects TRBV19 to TRBJ1-6, with 7 bases identical to TRBD1. Germline V gene lookup returns CDR1 LNHDA and CDR2 SQIVND (reference sequence). Germline trimming cut 5 bases from V and 10 bases from J; bases unmatched to any gene: 11. CDR3 length: 15 amino acids. This CDR3 reads CASSFRPGGGSPLHF. CDR3 nucleotide sequence: TGTGCCAGTAGTTTCCGTCCAGGGGGAGGCTCACCCCTCCACTTT. The full variable domain, completed using reference TRBV19 and TRBJ1-6, is DGGITQSPKYLFRKEGQNVTLSCEQNLNHDAMYWYRQDPGQGLRLIYYSQIVNDFQKGDIAEGYSVSREKKESFPLTVTSAQKNPTAFYLCASSFRPGGGSPLHFGNGTRLTVT.

The chain joins TRBV14 to TRBJ1-2; 7 bases fit TRBD1. This CDR3 comprises 16 residues. Looked up from germline, CDR1 is SGHDN and CDR2 is FVKESK. V was pared by 5 bases and J by 1 base, with 10 bases of the junction left unmatched. The CDR3 reads CASSYTKGAVNYGYTF. In nucleotides, the CDR3 is TGTGCCAGCAGCTATACAAAGGGGGCGGTTAACTATGGCTACACCTTC.

The chain links TRBV30 to TRBJ1-5; tentatively, D is TRBD1 (6 bases). Germline V gene data show CDR1 as GTSNPN and CDR2 as SVGIG (reference sequence). The CDR3 loop spans 14 amino acids. Trimming left V 3 bases short and J 1 base short, with 10 bases between. CDR3 sequence: CAWRPGHSNQPQHF. The CDR3 region has the DNA TGTGCCTGGAGGCCGGGACACAGCAATCAGCCCCAGCATTTT.

This clone was recorded once. The chain carries TRBV9 and TRBJ2-7; D might be TRBD2 (6 bases). Trimming left V 3 bases short and J 2 bases short, with 18 bases between. The CDR3 extends over 16 amino acids. Germline CDR1 SGDLS, CDR2 YYNGEE. The CDR3 coding sequence is TGTGCCAGCAGCGGAGGCGGCCGGGAGCGAACCTACGAGCAGTACTTC. Its translation: CASSGGGRERTYEQYF.

The chain joins TRBV10-2 to TRBJ2-4, with 11 bases lining up with TRBD2. Germline loops: CDR1 WSHSY, CDR2 SAAADI. After removal of 8 bases from V and 8 bases from J, the junction contained 5 bases not matched to a gene. This CDR3 has 13 residues. The CDR3 reads CASYSGRAHIQYF. CDR3 coding DNA: TGCGCCAGCTATAGCGGGAGGGCGCACATTCAGTACTTC.

V and J are TRBV20-1 and TRBJ2-5; TRBD1 matches 8 bases. V lost 5 bases, J lost 6 bases, and 2 bases stayed unmatched. The CDR3 totals 11 residues. CDR1 is DFQATT, CDR2 SNEGSKA, per germline (reference sequence). The CDR3 coding sequence is TGCAGTGCTTGGACAGGGAAGACCCAGTACTTC. It encodes CSAWTGKTQYF.

The chain is built from TRBV15 and TRBJ1-5, with D unresolved. The ends were cut back, 1 base at V and 4 bases at J, with 14 bases in the middle. This CDR3 has 16 residues. Germline loops: CDR1 LNHNV, CDR2 YYDKDF (reference sequence). The CDR3 nucleotides read TGTGCCACCAGCAGAGGGGGAAATCCTGATAATCAGCCCCAGCATTTT. Residues: CATSRGGNPDNQPQHF.

The genes are TRBV9 and TRBJ2-3, with unresolved D. V was pared by 3 bases and J by 4 bases, with 12 bases between. Germline-derived CDR1 and CDR2 are SGDLS and YYNGEE. The CDR3 contains 14 residues. CDR3 in DNA: TGTGCCAGCAGCGACCCCAATACGGCAGATACGCAGTATTTT. It is translated as CASSDPNTADTQYF.

The chain couples TRBV19 to TRBJ1-5; D is unresolved. Germline V CDR1 and CDR2: LNHDA, SQIVND (reference sequence). The V gene lost 3 bases and the J gene lost 4 bases, with 7 bases spanning the gap. This CDR3 region has 13 residues. Written as DNA, the CDR3 is TGTGCCAGTAGTATTAGGGAAAATCAGCCCCAGCATTTT. It yields the protein CASSIRENQPQHF. Supplemented by reference TRBV19 and TRBJ1-5, the full variable domain reads DGGITQSPKYLFRKEGQNVTLSCEQNLNHDAMYWYRQDPGQGLRLIYYSQIVNDFQKGDIAEGYSVSREKKESFPLTVTSAQKNPTAFYLCASSIRENQPQHFGDGTRLSIL.

The chain links TRBV18 to TRBJ2-7; possible D gene TRBD1, 5 bases. Trimming took 2 bases from V and 7 from J, leaving 18 bases between them. The CDR3 totals 15 residues. Germline lookup yields CDR1 KGHSH and CDR2 LQKENI. The CDR3 DNA sequence: TGTGCCAGCTCACCATCGTTAGGGGCCGCAGGGGAGCAGTACTTC. Protein product: CASSPSLGAAGEQYF.

V and J are TRBV28 and TRBJ2-1; TRBD2 agrees at 9 bases. The CDR3 is 17 residues long. Unmatched junction bases numbered 17, after V lost 6 bases and J lost 8 bases. Germline CDR1 and CDR2: MDHEN and SYDVKM. The CDR3 loop reads CASRPGSGRHPSHEQFF. Here the CDR3 DNA reads TGTGCCAGCAGACCCGGAAGCGGGAGGCACCCCTCGCATGAGCAGTTCTTC.

The J gene is TRBJ1-2, the V gene TRBV18; D is undetermined. Germline-derived CDR1 and CDR2 are KGHSH and LQKENI. The CDR3 length is 13 residues. Deletions cut 6 bases from V and 3 bases from J, with 11 bases between. The CDR3 region is CASSRVSDYGYTF. DNA of the CDR3: TGTGCCAGCTCGAGGGTAAGCGACTATGGCTACACCTTC.